This T cell receptor (beta chain) was sequenced in a study of PD-L1 blockade in urothelial cancer. Study context: Patients had been given 0 to 3 earlier chemotherapy regimens. Blood analysis was done at 3 weeks (second dose) and 6 weeks after treatment began. When blood samples were assessed, the median T cell count was about 140,000.

Patients had urothelial carcinoma that was locally advanced or metastatic. Libraries were prepared by immunoSEQ multiplex PCR; TCRdb keeps only in-frame clonotypes and omits some of them. The table shows about 42,000 clones, with about 80% occurring only once. Trimming stripped 1 base from V and 4 bases from J, with 10 bases between. This CDR3 has 14 residues. The germline gives CDR1 LGHNA, CDR2 YNFKEQ. This receptor was taken from a man between 65 and 85 years old with urothelial cancer. J is TRBJ1-2 and V is TRBV4-2; no firm D call. The sample was PBMCs, taken around atezolizumab (anti-PD-L1) treatment. CDR3 loop: CASSQVMSSYGYTF. DNA for the CDR3: TGTGCCAGCAGCCAAGTAATGAGTAGCTATGGCTACACCTTC.